What follows are 19 T cell receptor beta chains derived from one specimen sequenced in a study of T cell responses to AZD1222 COVID-19 vaccine. Sequencing used immunoSEQ multiplex PCR; TCRdb keeps in-frame clones, though not all of them. There are roughly 120,000 clones in the sample; more than 80% occur only once, and roughly 5% lies in the top ten. Source: peripheral blood, taken on day 0 of AZD1222 vaccination. These receptors were collected from an adult in good health.

The chain is built from TRBV12-3 or TRBV12-4 and TRBJ1-2, with TRBD1 as a possible D gene (5 bases). Trimming cost V 8 bases and J 3 bases, with 13 bases left between them. This CDR3 comprises 13 residues. The chain's CDR3 is CASASGGDYGYTF. CDR3 nucleotides: TGTGCCAGCGCTAGCGGGGGGGACTATGGCTACACCTTC.

This rearrangement joins TRBV18 to TRBJ1-1, with unresolved D. Germline CDR1 is KGHSH and CDR2 is LQKENI. The V and J ends lost 8 bases and 0 bases respectively, with 10 bases between them. CDR3 length equals 13 residues. CDR3: CASLIEVNTEAFF. The CDR3 DNA sequence: TGTGCCAGCCTAATCGAGGTGAACACTGAAGCTTTCTTT.

This rearrangement joins TRBV7-3 to TRBJ1-1; TRBD1 agrees at 7 bases. J was trimmed by 1 base and V by 4 bases; bases with no gene match: 3. In germline, CDR1 is SGHTA, CDR2 FQGTGA. The CDR3 runs 14 residues. The DNA for the CDR3 is TGTGCCAGCAGCTACAGGGGAGGGAACACTGAAGCTTTCTTT. Translating gives CASSYRGGNTEAFF. Full variable domain (missing parts from reference TRBV7-3 and TRBJ1-1): GAGVSQTPSNKVTEKGKYVELRCDPISGHTALYWYRQSLGQGPEFLIYFQGTGAADDSGLPNDRFFAVRPEGSVSTLKIQRTERGDSAVYLCASSYRGGNTEAFFGQGTRLTVV.

V and J are TRBV5-4 and TRBJ2-5; TRBD2 matches 8 bases. Germline V gene lookup returns CDR1 SGHNT and CDR2 YYREEE (reference sequence). Unmatched junction bases numbered 6, after V lost 7 bases and J lost 1 base. The CDR3 has 14 amino acids. CDR3 DNA sequence: TGTGCCAGCCAACTGAGCGGGAGCCAAGAGACCCAGTACTTC. Residues: CASQLSGSQETQYF. Filled out from reference TRBV5-4 and TRBJ2-5, the complete variable domain reads ETGVTQSPTHLIKTRGQQVTLRCSSQSGHNTVSWYQQALGQGPQFIFQYYREEENGRGNFPPRFSGLQFPNYSSELNVNALELDDSALYLCASQLSGSQETQYFGPGTRLLVL.

This clone came up once. The chain employs TRBV7-6 and TRBJ1-2, with unresolved D. The CDR3 is 14 residues long. The ends were cut back, 0 bases at V and 6 bases at J, with 11 bases in the middle. Germline CDR1 SGHVS, CDR2 FNYEAQ. CDR3 sequence reads: CASSLALEGNGYTF. The CDR3 nucleotides read TGTGCCAGCAGCTTAGCGCTCGAGGGTAATGGCTACACCTTC.

This sequence joins TRBV6-5 and TRBJ2-5, with a possible D match to TRBD1 (5 bases). This CDR3 comprises 13 residues. V was clipped by 6 bases and J by 4 bases, with 12 bases between them. From germline, CDR1 is MNHEY and CDR2 SVGAGI. In nucleotides, the CDR3 is TGTGCCAGCAGCCGTGATAGGGGAGAGACCCAGTACTTC. It encodes CASSRDRGETQYF.

The CDR3 region has the DNA TGTGCCATCAGGGTAGACCGGAGCTCTGGGGCCAACGTCCTGACTTTC. Translation: CAIRVDRSSGANVLTF. This chain connects TRBV10-3 to TRBJ2-6; D is unresolved. Germline V gene sequence: CDR1 ENHRY, CDR2 SYGVKD. V was cut by 6 bases and J by 0 bases, with 12 bases left in between. The CDR3 covers 16 residues.

V and J are TRBV7-8 and TRBJ2-1; D gene ambiguous. Germline V gives CDR1 SGHVS, CDR2 FQNEAQ. Trimming pared 2 bases from V and 7 bases from J, leaving 12 bases between. This CDR3 region has 14 residues. This CDR3 is CASSLSTGPNEQFF. CDR3 coding DNA: TGTGCCAGCAGCTTAAGCACCGGCCCAAATGAGCAGTTCTTC.

The CDR3 spells CASSIDGFDSVVYQPQHF. Written as DNA, the CDR3 is TGTGCCAGTAGTATAGATGGGTTCGACAGTGTGGTTTATCAGCCCCAGCATTTT. The chain recombines TRBV19 with TRBJ1-5, with D possibly TRBD1 on 5 matching bases. V was cut by 0 bases and J by 5 bases, with 20 bases left in between. CDR1 and CDR2 from the germline V gene are LNHDA and SQIVND (reference sequence). The CDR3 sequence is 18 residues long.

The CDR3: CSVRQKLDEQYF. The DNA of the CDR3 is TGCAGCGTACGTCAAAAGCTCGACGAGCAGTACTTC. The J gene is TRBJ2-7, the V gene TRBV29-1; D uncertain. The CDR3 is made up of 12 amino acids. Trimming left V 6 bases short and J 5 bases short, with 14 bases between. Germline lookup yields CDR1 SQVTM and CDR2 ANQGSEA.

This clone was observed a single time. The CDR3 DNA sequence: TGCGCCAGCAGCTCACAGGGTTACGAGCAGTACTTC. Protein: CASSSQGYEQYF. The chain joins TRBV5-1 to TRBJ2-7; D possibly corresponds to TRBD1 (6 bases). The germline V and J ends were trimmed by 3 bases and 4 bases, with 8 bases remaining between them. Germline V CDR1 and CDR2: SGHRS, YFSETQ. The CDR3 consists of 12 residues.

The J gene is TRBJ2-7, the V gene TRBV7-2; 12 positions agree with TRBD1. V lost 3 bases and J lost 7; bases outside the gene matches: 7. The CDR3 has 15 residues. Germline values: CDR1 SGHTA, CDR2 FQGNSA. The CDR3 region is CASSLLGQGAREQYF. CDR3 in DNA: TGTGCCAGCAGCTTGTTGGGACAGGGGGCGAGGGAGCAGTACTTC.

This sequence joins TRBV28 and TRBJ1-3; no clear D gene. The CDR3 has 12 amino acids. V was shortened by 7 bases and J by 4 bases, with 8 bases between the two germline ends. Germline V CDR1 and CDR2: MDHEN, SYDVKM. Here the CDR3 DNA reads TGTGCCAGCAAGGGTCAAGGAAACACCATATATTTT. This sequence encodes CASKGQGNTIYF.

For the CDR3, the DNA is TGTGCCTGGACCCCGCTAGCGGGGCTCCAAGAGACCCAGTACTTC. Its translation: CAWTPLAGLQETQYF. The chain links TRBV30 to TRBJ2-5; 9 bases align to TRBD2. The CDR3 has 15 residues. V was clipped by 4 bases and J by 1 base; unmatched bases: 7. The V gene's germline CDR1 is GTSNPN and CDR2 SVGIG (reference sequence).

CDR3 DNA sequence: TGCAGCGGGACCAGGGGGCGATCCACCGGGGAGCTGTTTTTT. It translates to CSGTRGRSTGELFF. The chain recombines TRBV29-1 with TRBJ2-2; 8 bases map to TRBD1. With 7 bases clipped from V and 4 bases from J, the junction kept 8 bases outside the gene matches. Germline V gene lookup returns CDR1 SQVTM and CDR2 ANQGSEA. The CDR3 has 14 residues.

This clone was recorded only once. CDR3 region: CASSSAGELFF. For the CDR3, the DNA is TGTGCCAGCAGTTCTGCCGGGGAGCTGTTTTTT. The genes are TRBV6-5 and TRBJ2-2; D uncertain. The CDR3 is 11 amino acids. CDR1 MNHEY and CDR2 SVGAGI come from the germline V gene. V was trimmed by 4 bases and J by 6 bases, leaving 3 bases between them.

This chain connects TRBV6-5 to TRBJ1-1; 8 bases are a match to TRBD1. The V segment lost 7 bases and the J segment 4 bases; nucleotides outside the gene matches: 8. Germline loops: CDR1 MNHEY, CDR2 SVGAGI. The CDR3 extends over 14 amino acids. The CDR3 DNA reads TGTGCCAGCATACGGACAGGGACCAGCACTGAAGCTTTCTTT. This encodes CASIRTGTSTEAFF.

This clone was recorded only once. The genes are TRBV4-1 and TRBJ1-6; D remains unclear. The CDR3 spans 17 residues. Per germline, CDR1 MGHRA and CDR2 YSYEKL. Trimming removed 3 bases at V and 0 bases at J, with 12 bases between. The CDR3 spells CASSQDQGVSYNSPLHF. The CDR3 bases are TGCGCCAGCAGCCAGGACCAAGGCGTCTCCTATAATTCACCCCTCCACTTT.

The rearrangement joins TRBV28 to TRBJ1-5, with TRBD1 matching 8 bases. Germline CDR1 is MDHEN and CDR2 is SYDVKM. The CDR3 spans 13 residues. Trimming took 6 bases from V and 11 from J; bases not matched to a gene: 9. The CDR3 DNA is TGTGCCAGCAGGTCGACAGGGGAGTTATCCCAGCATTTT. It specifies CASRSTGELSQHF.